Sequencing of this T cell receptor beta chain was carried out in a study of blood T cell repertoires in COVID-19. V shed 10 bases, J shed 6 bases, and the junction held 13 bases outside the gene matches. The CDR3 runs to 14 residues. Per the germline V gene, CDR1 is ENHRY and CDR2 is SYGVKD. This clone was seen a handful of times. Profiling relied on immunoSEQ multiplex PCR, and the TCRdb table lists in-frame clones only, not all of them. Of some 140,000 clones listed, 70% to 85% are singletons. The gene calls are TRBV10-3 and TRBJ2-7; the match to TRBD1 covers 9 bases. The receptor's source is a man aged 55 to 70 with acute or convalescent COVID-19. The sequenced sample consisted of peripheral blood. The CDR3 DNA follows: TGTGCCACCCACTCCACAGGGGGCTTTGGCGAGCAGTACTTC. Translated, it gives CATHSTGGFGEQYF.